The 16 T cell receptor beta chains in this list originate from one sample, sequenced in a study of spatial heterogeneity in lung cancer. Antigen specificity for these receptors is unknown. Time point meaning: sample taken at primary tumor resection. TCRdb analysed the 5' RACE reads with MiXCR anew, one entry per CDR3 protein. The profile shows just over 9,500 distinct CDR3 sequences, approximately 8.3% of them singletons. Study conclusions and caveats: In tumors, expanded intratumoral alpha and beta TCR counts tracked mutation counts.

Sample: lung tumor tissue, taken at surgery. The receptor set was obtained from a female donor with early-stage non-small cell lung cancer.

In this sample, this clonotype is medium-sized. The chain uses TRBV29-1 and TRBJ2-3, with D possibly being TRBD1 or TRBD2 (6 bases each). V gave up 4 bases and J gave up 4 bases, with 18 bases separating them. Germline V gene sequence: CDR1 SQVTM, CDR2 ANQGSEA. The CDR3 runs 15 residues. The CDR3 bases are TGCAGCGTTGTATGGGGGGCCTCAAGAGCAGATACGCAGTATTTT. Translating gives CSVVWGASRADTQYF.

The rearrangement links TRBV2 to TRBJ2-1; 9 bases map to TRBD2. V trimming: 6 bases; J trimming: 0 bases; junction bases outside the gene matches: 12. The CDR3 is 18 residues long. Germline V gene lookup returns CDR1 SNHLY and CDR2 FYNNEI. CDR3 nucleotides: TGTGCCAGCAGGGCAGCGGGGGGCCCATACAGCTCCTACAATGAGCAGTTCTTC. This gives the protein CASRAAGGPYSSYNEQFF.

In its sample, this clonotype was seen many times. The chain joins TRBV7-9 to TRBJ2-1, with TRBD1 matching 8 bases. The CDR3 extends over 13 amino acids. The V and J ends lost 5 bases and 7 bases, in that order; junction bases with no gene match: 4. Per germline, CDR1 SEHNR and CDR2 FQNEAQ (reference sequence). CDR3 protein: CASSGQGRNEQFF. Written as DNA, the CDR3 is TGTGCCAGCAGCGGACAGGGTAGGAATGAGCAGTTCTTC.

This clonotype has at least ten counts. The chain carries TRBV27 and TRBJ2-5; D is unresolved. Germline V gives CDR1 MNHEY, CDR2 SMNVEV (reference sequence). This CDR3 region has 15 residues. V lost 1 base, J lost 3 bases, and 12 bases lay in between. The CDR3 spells CASSLFSGLEETQYF. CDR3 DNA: TGTGCCAGCAGTTTATTTTCTGGGTTGGAAGAGACCCAGTACTTC.

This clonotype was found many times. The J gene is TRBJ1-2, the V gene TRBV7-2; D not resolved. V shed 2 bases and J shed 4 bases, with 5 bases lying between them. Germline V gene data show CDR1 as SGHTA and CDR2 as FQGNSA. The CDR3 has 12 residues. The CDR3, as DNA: TGTGCCAGCAGCTTAATGGGCTATGGCTACACCTTC. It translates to CASSLMGYGYTF.

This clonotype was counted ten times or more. CDR3 amino acids: CASSLFNEQFF. In DNA, the CDR3 is TGTGCCAGCAGTCTGTTTAATGAGCAGTTCTTC. The chain recombines TRBV12-3 or TRBV12-4 with TRBJ2-1; D call uncertain. V was cut by 5 bases and J by 7 bases, with 6 bases left in between. The CDR3 has 11 amino acids.

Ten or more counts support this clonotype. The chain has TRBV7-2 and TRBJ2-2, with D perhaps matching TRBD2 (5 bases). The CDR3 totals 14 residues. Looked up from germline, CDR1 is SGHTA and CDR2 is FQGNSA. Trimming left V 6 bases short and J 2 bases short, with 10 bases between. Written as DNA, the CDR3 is TGTGCCAGCAGGCCTAGCTTTAACACCGGGGAGCTGTTTTTT. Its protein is CASRPSFNTGELFF.

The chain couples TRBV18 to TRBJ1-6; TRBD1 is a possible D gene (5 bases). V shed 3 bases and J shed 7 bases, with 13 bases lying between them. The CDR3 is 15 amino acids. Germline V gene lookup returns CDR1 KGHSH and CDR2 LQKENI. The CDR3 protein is CASSPLDSLNSPLHF. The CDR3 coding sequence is TGTGCCAGCTCACCCCTCGACAGTTTAAATTCACCCCTCCACTTT.

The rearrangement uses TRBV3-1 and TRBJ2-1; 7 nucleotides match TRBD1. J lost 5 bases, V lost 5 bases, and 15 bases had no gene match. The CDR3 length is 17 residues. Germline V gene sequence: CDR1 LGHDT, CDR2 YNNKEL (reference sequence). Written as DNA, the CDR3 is TGTGCCAGCAGCGGAATTTACGCAGGGGGTCAGAACAATGAGCAGTTCTTC. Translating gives CASSGIYAGGQNNEQFF.

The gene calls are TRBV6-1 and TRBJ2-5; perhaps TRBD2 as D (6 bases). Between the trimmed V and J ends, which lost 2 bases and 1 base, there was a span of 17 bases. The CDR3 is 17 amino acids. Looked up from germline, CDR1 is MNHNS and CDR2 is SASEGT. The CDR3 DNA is TGTGCCAGCAGTGAACGGTGGCCCCCGGAGGGCCAAGAGACCCAGTACTTC. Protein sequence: CASSERWPPEGQETQYF.

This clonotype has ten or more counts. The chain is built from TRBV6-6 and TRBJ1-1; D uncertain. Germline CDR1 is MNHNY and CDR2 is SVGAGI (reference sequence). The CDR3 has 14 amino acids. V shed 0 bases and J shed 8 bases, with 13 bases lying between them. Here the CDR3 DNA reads TGTGCCAGCAGTTACTCGACCGGGTACAAAGAAGCTTTCTTT. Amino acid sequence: CASSYSTGYKEAFF.

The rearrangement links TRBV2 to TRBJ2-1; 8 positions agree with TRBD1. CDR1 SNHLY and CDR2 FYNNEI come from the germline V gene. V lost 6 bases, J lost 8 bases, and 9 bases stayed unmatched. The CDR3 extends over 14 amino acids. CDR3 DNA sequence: TGTGCCAGCAGCTCACAGGGGGGACTTCATGAGCAGTTCTTC. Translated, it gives CASSSQGGLHEQFF.

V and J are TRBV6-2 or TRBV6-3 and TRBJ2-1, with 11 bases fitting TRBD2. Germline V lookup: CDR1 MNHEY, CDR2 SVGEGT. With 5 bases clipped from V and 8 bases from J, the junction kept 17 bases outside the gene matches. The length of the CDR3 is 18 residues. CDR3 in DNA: TGTGCCAGCAGTCCGGGACTAGCGGACGGCGCCTTTTCCGATGAGCAGTTCTTC. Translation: CASSPGLADGAFSDEQFF.

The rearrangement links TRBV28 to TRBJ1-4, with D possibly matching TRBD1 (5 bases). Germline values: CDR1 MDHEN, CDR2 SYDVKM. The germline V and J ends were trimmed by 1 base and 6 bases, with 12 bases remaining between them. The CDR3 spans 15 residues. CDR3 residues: CASSLLQGLHEKLFF. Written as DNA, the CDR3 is TGTGCCAGCAGTTTATTGCAGGGCCTTCATGAAAAACTGTTTTTT.

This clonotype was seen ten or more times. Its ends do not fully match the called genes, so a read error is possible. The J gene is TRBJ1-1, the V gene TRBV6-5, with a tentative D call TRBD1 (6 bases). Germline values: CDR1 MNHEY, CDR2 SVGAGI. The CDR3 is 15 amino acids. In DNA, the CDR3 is TGTGCCAGCAGTCGCACTACAGGGCGGGCAACTGAAGTTTTCTTT. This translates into CASSRTTGRATEVFF.

The CDR3 sequence is CASSRRGTSGPGEQFF. The CDR3 nucleotides are TGTGCCAGCAGCCGAAGGGGGACTAGCGGGCCGGGGGAGCAGTTCTTC. The rearrangement joins TRBV5-8 to TRBJ2-1; 12 bases fit TRBD2. V was clipped by 4 bases and J by 10 bases; unmatched bases: 12. In germline, CDR1 is SGHTS, CDR2 YDEGEE. The CDR3 covers 16 residues.